A single sample is the source of the 32 T cell receptor beta chains below, sequenced in a study of T cell changes during pregnancy in multiple sclerosis. Measured with immunoSEQ multiplex PCR; TCRdb has only the in-frame clones, and not every one. This table holds about 45,000 clones, under 95% found once. The specimen sequenced was PBMCs (not recorded whether the cells were cultured). Receptors originate from a female donor with multiple sclerosis, enrolled in a pregnancy study.

CDR3 coding DNA: TGTGCCAGCAGCGTAGGCCTGGGTTGGATAAACACTGAAGCTTTCTTT. Protein product: CASSVGLGWINTEAFF. This chain links TRBV9 with TRBJ1-1; no firm D call. Germline CDR1 reads SGDLS; CDR2 reads YYNGEE. CDR3 length equals 16 residues. The ends were cut back, 0 bases at V and 2 bases at J, with 14 bases in the middle.

The J gene is TRBJ2-7, the V gene TRBV20-1; 7 bases are a match to TRBD2. V lost 5 bases, J lost 4 bases, and 2 bases stayed unmatched. The CDR3 has 11 amino acids. Germline V lookup: CDR1 DFQATT, CDR2 SNEGSKA (reference sequence). The CDR3: CSAWTSYEQYF. DNA of the CDR3: TGCAGTGCTTGGACTAGTTACGAGCAGTACTTC.

The gene calls are TRBV27 and TRBJ1-1; TRBD1 agrees at 9 bases. V shed 4 bases, J shed 1 base, and the junction held 4 bases outside the gene matches. This CDR3 comprises 15 residues. Germline V lookup: CDR1 MNHEY, CDR2 SMNVEV (reference sequence). CDR3 protein: CASSSQTGGNTEAFF. The CDR3 region has the DNA TGTGCCAGCAGTTCCCAGACAGGGGGGAACACTGAAGCTTTCTTT.

The chain couples TRBV28 to TRBJ2-3; 12 positions agree with TRBD1. The V gene's germline CDR1 is MDHEN and CDR2 SYDVKM. The CDR3 is 15 amino acids. J gave up 2 bases and V 3 bases, and 0 bases lay outside the gene matches. The DNA for the CDR3 is TGTGCCAGCAGTTTGGGACAGGGGGCCACAGATACGCAGTATTTT. It codes for CASSLGQGATDTQYF.

This chain connects TRBV19 to TRBJ1-1, with 9 bases aligning to TRBD1. The V gene's germline CDR1 is LNHDA and CDR2 SQIVND (reference sequence). The CDR3 is made up of 13 amino acids. With V trimmed by 6 bases and J by 10 bases, 9 bases remained unmatched. In DNA form, the CDR3 reads TGTGCCAGTAGCCCGGACAGGGGCCCAGTAGCTTTCTTT. Translated, it gives CASSPDRGPVAFF.

V and J are TRBV5-1 and TRBJ2-5; D perhaps matches TRBD2 (5 bases). Trimming stripped 2 bases from V and 0 bases from J, with 11 bases between. The CDR3 extends over 15 amino acids. Per the germline V gene, CDR1 is SGHRS and CDR2 is YFSETQ. The CDR3 reads CASSLNPGNQETQYF. CDR3 bases: TGCGCCAGCAGCTTAAATCCGGGAAACCAAGAGACCCAGTACTTC.

The gene calls are TRBV19 and TRBJ1-1, with D possibly matching TRBD1 (6 bases). In germline, CDR1 is LNHDA, CDR2 SQIVND (reference sequence). CDR3 length: 13 residues. Trimming stripped 4 bases from V and 3 bases from J, with 9 bases between. In nucleotides, the CDR3 is TGTGCCAGTAGTAGGGAGGGGGACACTGAAGCTTTCTTT. Protein product: CASSREGDTEAFF.

The rearrangement links TRBV5-1 to TRBJ2-5; D may be TRBD2 (6 bases). The CDR3 has 14 amino acids. V was cut by 3 bases and J by 4 bases, with 13 bases left in between. The germline CDR1 and CDR2 sequences are SGHRS and YFSETQ. CDR3 amino acids: CASSSRTIRETQYF. The CDR3 DNA reads TGCGCCAGCAGCTCCCGGACTATCCGAGAGACCCAGTACTTC.

The chain carries TRBV9 and TRBJ2-4; 7 bases line up with TRBD2. This CDR3 has 15 residues. The trim removed 1 base at V and 6 bases at J, leaving 7 bases unmatched. CDR1 SGDLS and CDR2 YYNGEE come from the germline V gene. CDR3 region: CASSVYVAGVNIQYF. For the CDR3, the DNA is TGTGCCAGCAGCGTATATGTTGCGGGAGTAAACATTCAGTACTTC.

This sequence joins TRBV6-5 and TRBJ2-2, with D unclear. The CDR3 sequence is 12 residues long. V gave up 2 bases and J gave up 4 bases, with 2 bases separating them. Germline V CDR1 and CDR2: MNHEY, SVGAGI. The CDR3, as DNA: TGTGCCAGCAGTTACGGCACCGGGGAGCTGTTTTTT. Protein sequence: CASSYGTGELFF.

The rearrangement joins TRBV9 to TRBJ1-1; possibly TRBD1 for D (6 bases). V lost 0 bases and J lost 6, with 15 bases in between. Germline V gene sequence: CDR1 SGDLS, CDR2 YYNGEE. The CDR3 covers 15 residues. CDR3 DNA: TGTGCCAGCAGCGTAGATCCGGGGGCGGAGGCTGAAGCTTTCTTT. Encoded protein: CASSVDPGAEAEAFF.

The chain recombines TRBV7-9 with TRBJ1-1; D is unresolved. Germline-derived CDR1 and CDR2 are SEHNR and FQNEAQ (reference sequence). Trimming left V 5 bases short and J 0 bases short, with 13 bases between. The CDR3 contains 15 residues. CDR3 protein: CASSLRGPMNTEAFF. CDR3 bases: TGTGCCAGCAGCCTTCGGGGTCCCATGAACACTGAAGCTTTCTTT.

The gene calls are TRBV7-8 and TRBJ2-5; perhaps TRBD1 as D (6 bases). The length of the CDR3 is 15 residues. V shed 0 bases and J shed 1 base, with 9 bases lying between them. The germline V gene encodes CDR1 SGHVS and CDR2 FQNEAQ. In DNA, the CDR3 is TGTGCCAGCAGCTTAGCAACAGGGCCCCAAGAGACCCAGTACTTC. Encoded protein: CASSLATGPQETQYF.

V is TRBV6-5 and J is TRBJ2-7; weak D call: TRBD1 (6 bases). The length of the CDR3 is 15 residues. Between the trimmed V and J ends, which lost 0 bases and 5 bases, there was a span of 14 bases. Germline V gene data show CDR1 as MNHEY and CDR2 as SVGAGI. The CDR3 DNA reads TGTGCCAGCAGTTACTCGGAGACAGGATCGGACGAGCAGTACTTC. Its protein is CASSYSETGSDEQYF.

The CDR3 DNA sequence: TGTGCCAGCAGCCCCGGCTCTTGGGGGAGGGCGATAGATACGCAGTATTTT. Protein product: CASSPGSWGRAIDTQYF. This rearrangement joins TRBV7-2 to TRBJ2-3, with 7 bases aligning to TRBD2. The V gene's germline CDR1 is SGHTA and CDR2 FQGNSA. J was trimmed by 5 bases and V by 5 bases; bases with no gene match: 16. The CDR3 extends over 17 amino acids. Variable domain in full (rest from reference TRBV7-2 and TRBJ2-3): GAGVSQSPSNKVTEKGKDVELRCDPISGHTALYWYRQSLGQGLEFLIYFQGNSAPDKSGLPSDRFSAERTGGSVSTLTIQRTQQEDSAVYLCASSPGSWGRAIDTQYFGPGTRLTVL.

The chain joins TRBV6-1 to TRBJ2-1, with 8 bases matching TRBD2. The junction had 9 bases not matched to a gene; V was cut back by 4 bases and J by 4 bases. Germline CDR1 reads MNHNS; CDR2 reads SASEGT. CDR3 length: 16 amino acids. The CDR3 reads CASSAFSSGSYNEQFF. The CDR3 nucleotides are TGTGCCAGCAGTGCGTTTTCGAGCGGGAGTTACAATGAGCAGTTCTTC.

This clone was detected only a few times. The V call is TRBV2, the J call TRBJ1-4; 10 nucleotides agree with TRBD1. The CDR3 consists of 16 residues. Trimming took 6 bases from V and 4 from J; bases not matched to a gene: 8. Germline values: CDR1 SNHLY, CDR2 FYNNEI. The CDR3 reads CASSGGTGARNEKLFF. The CDR3 coding sequence is TGTGCCAGCAGCGGTGGGACAGGGGCCCGTAATGAAAAACTGTTTTTT.

The chain carries TRBV2 and TRBJ1-5, with TRBD1 matching 12 bases. This CDR3 is built from 15 residues. After removal of 5 bases from V and 5 bases from J, the junction contained 4 bases not matched to a gene. Per germline, CDR1 SNHLY and CDR2 FYNNEI. The CDR3 here is CASSPGQGAHQPQHF. For the CDR3, the DNA is TGTGCCAGCAGTCCGGGACAGGGGGCCCATCAGCCCCAGCATTTT.

CDR3: CASSYSRTNSGELFF. DNA of the CDR3: TGTGCCAGCAGTTACTCCCGGACTAACTCCGGGGAGCTGTTTTTT. The chain carries TRBV6-5 and TRBJ2-2; the D gene is possibly TRBD2 (6 bases). The CDR3 covers 15 residues. V was shortened by 0 bases and J by 6 bases, with 11 bases between the two germline ends. Germline CDR1 and CDR2: MNHEY and SVGAGI.

The chain couples TRBV4-2 to TRBJ1-4; D is ambiguous. V shed 2 bases and J shed 0 bases, with 4 bases lying between them. CDR1 is LGHNA and CDR2 is YNFKEQ in the germline V gene. The CDR3 covers 14 residues. The CDR3 loop is CASSQPATNEKLFF. Here the CDR3 DNA reads TGTGCCAGCAGCCAACCAGCAACTAATGAAAAACTGTTTTTT.

The chain employs TRBV5-4 and TRBJ2-2, with TRBD1 matching 9 bases. The CDR3 extends over 16 amino acids. CDR1 is SGHNT, CDR2 YYREEE, per germline (reference sequence). Trimming removed 3 bases from V and 1 base from J; junction bases left unmatched: 4. Here the CDR3 DNA reads TGTGCCAGCAGCTCCCCGGGACAGGGGAACACCGGGGAGCTGTTTTTT. It encodes CASSSPGQGNTGELFF.

The chain links TRBV6-6 to TRBJ2-7; D is possibly TRBD1 (6 bases). Trimming removed 5 bases from V and 2 bases from J, with 13 bases in between. The CDR3 is made up of 14 amino acids. CDR1 is MNHNY and CDR2 is SVGAGI in the germline V gene (reference sequence). In DNA form, the CDR3 reads TGTGCCAGCAGTCAACGACAGGCCACCTACGAGCAGTACTTC. Protein: CASSQRQATYEQYF.

The sample holds a few counts of this clone. The chain has TRBV11-2 and TRBJ1-3; D remains unclear. From germline, CDR1 is SGHAT and CDR2 FQNNGV. V lost 5 bases, J lost 11 bases, and 10 bases lay in between. The CDR3 contains 11 residues. CDR3 sequence reads: CASSLESSIYF. DNA of the CDR3: TGTGCCAGCAGCCTTGAAAGTTCCATATATTTT.

Remarks on this clone: Within the sample, other DNA sequences also encode this same CDR3. The rearrangement joins TRBV18 to TRBJ1-5; possibly TRBD1 for D (5 bases). Trimming left V 2 bases short and J 0 bases short, with 8 bases between. The CDR3 is made up of 15 amino acids. The germline gives CDR1 KGHSH, CDR2 LQKENI. CDR3 in amino acids: CASSPSGRSNQPQHF. In DNA form, the CDR3 reads TGTGCCAGCTCACCATCAGGGCGTAGCAATCAGCCCCAGCATTTT.

The chain carries TRBV7-9 and TRBJ1-4; 7 bases map to TRBD1. Germline values: CDR1 SEHNR, CDR2 FQNEAQ (reference sequence). This CDR3 contains 14 residues. Losses at the gene ends were 4 bases for V and 5 bases for J; bases not matched to a gene: 4. The CDR3 DNA reads TGTGCCAGCAGCTGGACAGGTCTAAATGAAAAACTGTTTTTT. Amino acids: CASSWTGLNEKLFF.

This chain uses TRBV18 with TRBJ2-5; TRBD2 aligns across 13 bases. V dropped 6 bases and J dropped 0; count of bases not matched to a gene: 19. CDR1 and CDR2 (germline): KGHSH, LQKENI. The CDR3 contains 21 residues. Here the CDR3 reads CASSPGLAGVTNSWYQETQYF. The DNA for the CDR3 is TGTGCCAGCTCCCCTGGACTAGCGGGAGTTACCAATTCCTGGTACCAAGAGACCCAGTACTTC.

This chain uses TRBV28 with TRBJ1-5, with D possibly being TRBD1 (5 bases). From germline, CDR1 is MDHEN and CDR2 SYDVKM. This CDR3 is built from 14 residues. The ends were cut back, 6 bases at V and 4 bases at J, with 13 bases in the middle. In DNA, the CDR3 is TGTGCCAGCAGCCTTGGGACGTCGAATCAGCCCCAGCATTTT. Amino acid sequence: CASSLGTSNQPQHF.

About this clone itself: Other nucleotide sequences in the sample specify the same CDR3. The chain recombines TRBV5-6 with TRBJ1-1, with unresolved D. The CDR3 is 12 amino acids. Germline V lookup: CDR1 SGHDT, CDR2 YYEEEE. V dropped 1 base and J dropped 2 bases, with 3 bases sitting between them. CDR3 in amino acids: CASSLLNTEAFF. The CDR3 DNA reads as TGTGCCAGCAGCTTGCTAAACACTGAAGCTTTCTTT.

The V gene is TRBV6-4, the J gene TRBJ2-3; D is unclear. The CDR3 is made up of 13 amino acids. Germline assignment: CDR1 MRHNA and CDR2 SNTAGT. Trimming pared 2 bases from V and 6 bases from J, leaving 9 bases between. The CDR3: CASSDGSRDTQYF. CDR3 bases: TGTGCCAGCAGTGACGGGTCTCGGGATACGCAGTATTTT.

CDR3 in DNA: TGTGCCAGTAGTTCGGAGGGGAACTACAATGAGCAGTTCTTC. Its translation: CASSSEGNYNEQFF. The chain employs TRBV19 and TRBJ2-1; the D gene is possibly TRBD2 (6 bases). The CDR3 consists of 14 residues. V dropped 5 bases and J dropped 3 bases, with 11 bases sitting between them. Looked up from germline, CDR1 is LNHDA and CDR2 is SQIVND (reference sequence).

The V gene is TRBV7-2, the J gene TRBJ2-2; D might be TRBD1 or TRBD2, each matching 6 bases. Germline-derived CDR1 and CDR2 are SGHTA and FQGNSA. This CDR3 has 16 amino acids. V shed 3 bases and J shed 6 bases, with 17 bases lying between them. The CDR3 coding sequence is TGTGCCAGCAGCTTTGGGGGGCACGGGATAGCCGGGGAGCTGTTTTTT. Its translation: CASSFGGHGIAGELFF.

The CDR3 bases are TGTGCCAGCAGCCAAACCGGAGTAGTCGGCATCGAGCAGTACTTC. Protein product: CASSQTGVVGIEQYF. This chain uses TRBV4-2 with TRBJ2-7, with D uncertain. The V and J ends lost 2 bases and 6 bases respectively, with 17 bases between them. Germline V gene data show CDR1 as LGHNA and CDR2 as YNFKEQ. The CDR3 is made up of 15 amino acids.